Below are 9 T cell receptor beta chains sequenced from a single sample in a study of CD8 T cells in Susac syndrome. Roughly 0.5 to 1 ug RNA was reverse transcribed with random hexamers. TCRdb reprocessed the immunoSEQ multiplex PCR reads via MiXCR and lists one record per CDR3 protein. The table lists 150,000 to 200,000 distinct CDR3 sequences, 95% of them singletons. Specimen: CD8+ T cells from PBMCs. The receptor set was obtained from a human donor with multiple sclerosis.

The rearrangement uses TRBV5-1 and TRBJ2-7; D ambiguous. Deletions cut 0 bases from V and 6 bases from J, with 7 bases between. CDR3 length: 12 amino acids. Germline V gene lookup returns CDR1 SGHRS and CDR2 YFSETQ. Written as DNA, the CDR3 is TGCGCCAGCAGCTTGGCCGGTGCCGAGCAGTACTTC. It codes for CASSLAGAEQYF.

The chain links TRBV19 to TRBJ1-2; unclear D gene. CDR1 LNHDA and CDR2 SQIVND come from the germline V gene (reference sequence). The CDR3 contains 14 residues. The ends were cut back, 0 bases at V and 3 bases at J, with 8 bases in the middle. CDR3 nucleotides: TGTGCCAGTAGTATAGATGCGGAACACTATGGCTACACCTTC. Protein product: CASSIDAEHYGYTF.

The chain joins TRBV5-1 to TRBJ2-1; no reliable D call. V lost 4 bases and J lost 0, with 8 bases in between. This CDR3 has 14 amino acids. Germline V gene data show CDR1 as SGHRS and CDR2 as YFSETQ. The CDR3 is CASSREDSYNEQFF. The CDR3 coding sequence is TGCGCCAGCAGCAGAGAAGACTCCTACAATGAGCAGTTCTTC.

This chain links TRBV4-1 with TRBJ2-1; D unresolved. The germline V and J ends were trimmed by 8 bases and 4 bases, with 15 bases remaining between them. Germline-derived CDR1 and CDR2 are MGHRA and YSYEKL. The CDR3 length is 14 residues. The CDR3 spells CASCIDLEYNEQFF. The CDR3 DNA reads as TGCGCCAGCTGTATAGATTTGGAGTACAATGAGCAGTTCTTC.

The genes are TRBV6-5 and TRBJ2-3; 7 positions match TRBD2. The ends lost 0 bases at V and 1 base at J; junction bases unmatched: 4. The CDR3 covers 16 residues. Germline V gene sequence: CDR1 MNHEY, CDR2 SVGAGI. The CDR3 loop reads CASSYSAGQGTDTQYF. The DNA for the CDR3 is TGTGCCAGCAGTTACTCAGCGGGGCAGGGCACAGATACGCAGTATTTT.

The V call is TRBV20-1, the J call TRBJ2-7; D not certain. V gave up 5 bases and J gave up 5 bases, with 22 bases separating them. CDR1 DFQATT and CDR2 SNEGSKA come from the germline V gene (reference sequence). CDR3 length: 15 residues. CDR3 amino acids: CSAQVGDTILDEQYF. The DNA for the CDR3 is TGCAGTGCTCAAGTTGGAGACACGATTTTGGACGAGCAGTACTTC.

This clonotype was detected once. J is TRBJ2-5 and V is TRBV24-1, with D perhaps matching TRBD1 (5 bases). This CDR3 contains 13 residues. V was cut by 4 bases and J by 5 bases, with 10 bases left in between. Germline CDR1 is KGHDR and CDR2 is SFDVKD. This CDR3 is CATSDSGFETQYF. The CDR3 DNA sequence: TGTGCCACCAGTGACTCAGGGTTTGAGACCCAGTACTTC.

The genes are TRBV3-1 and TRBJ1-2, with D possibly TRBD1 on 5 matching bases. V gave up 4 bases and J gave up 6 bases, with 15 bases separating them. CDR1 is LGHDT and CDR2 is YNNKEL in the germline V gene (reference sequence). The CDR3 consists of 14 residues. CDR3 coding DNA: TGTGCCAGCAGCCGAACGGGGACGGGGGATGGCTACACCTTC. As protein: CASSRTGTGDGYTF.

The CDR3: CASKLAVGTDTQYF. In DNA, the CDR3 is TGCGCCAGCAAGCTAGCGGTCGGCACAGATACGCAGTATTTT. The V and J genes are TRBV23-1 and TRBJ2-3; 7 bases align to TRBD2. TRBV23-1 is marked as an open reading frame, function uncertain. The CDR3 totals 14 residues. The ends lost 7 bases at V and 1 base at J; junction bases unmatched: 5.